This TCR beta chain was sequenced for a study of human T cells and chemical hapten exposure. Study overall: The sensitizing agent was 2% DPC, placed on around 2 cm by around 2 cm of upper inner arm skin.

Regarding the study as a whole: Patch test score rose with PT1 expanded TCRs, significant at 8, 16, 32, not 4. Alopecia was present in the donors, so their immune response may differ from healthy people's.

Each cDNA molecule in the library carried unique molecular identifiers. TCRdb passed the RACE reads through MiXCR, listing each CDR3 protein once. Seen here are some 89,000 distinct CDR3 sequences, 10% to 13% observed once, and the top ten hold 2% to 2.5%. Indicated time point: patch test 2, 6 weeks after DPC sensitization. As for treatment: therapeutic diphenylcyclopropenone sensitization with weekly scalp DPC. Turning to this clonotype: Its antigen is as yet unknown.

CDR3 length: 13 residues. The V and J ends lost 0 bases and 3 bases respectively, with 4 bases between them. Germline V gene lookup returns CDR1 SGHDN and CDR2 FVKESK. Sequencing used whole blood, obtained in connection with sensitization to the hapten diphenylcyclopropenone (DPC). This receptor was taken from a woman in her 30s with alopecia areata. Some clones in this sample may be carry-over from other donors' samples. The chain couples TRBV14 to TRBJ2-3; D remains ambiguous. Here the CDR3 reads CASSQDRTDTQYF. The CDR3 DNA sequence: TGTGCCAGCAGCCAAGATCGGACAGATACGCAGTATTTT.